The clone carrying this T cell receptor (beta chain) was detected ten times or more. Its antigen is unidentified. This sample is part of a study of early T cells in non-severe SARS-CoV-2 infection. For the study at large: The study sequenced bulk RNA from unsorted whole blood, with chains unpaired.

Study observations and caveats: Private and CD4 specificities were missed by VDJdb matching, which favored anti-spike CD8 responses.

The TCR library protocol attached unique molecular identifiers to the individual cDNA molecules. A single record per CDR3 protein comes from TCRdb applying MiXCR to the 5' RACE reads. Of tens of thousands of distinct CDR3 sequences listed, 5.5% to 6.5% are singletons. V dropped 6 bases and J dropped 9 bases, with 9 bases sitting between them. The CDR3 has 11 amino acids. CDR1 and CDR2 (germline): MNHEY, SVGEGT. This sequence joins TRBV6-2 or TRBV6-3 and TRBJ1-5; D is unclear. This TCR derives from an adult who was a healthcare worker with PCR-confirmed SARS-CoV-2 infection or an uninfected control (not recorded which). The sample was whole blood, taken at baseline. In DNA form, the CDR3 reads TGTGCCAGCAGGGACCGCGGGCCCCAGCATTTT. Residues: CASRDRGPQHF.